The 4 T cell receptor beta chains reported below all come from one sample, sequenced in a study of blood T cell repertoires in COVID-19. TCRdb keeps only in-frame clones here, not all; method: immunoSEQ multiplex PCR. The sample shows just over 300,000 clones, more than 75% of them seen only once. The sequenced material came from PBMCs or T cells enriched from blood (not recorded which). These receptors were obtained from a man aged 25 to 45 who had recovered from COVID-19.

This clone is a singleton in its sample. CDR3 loop: CATSVATGAQETQYF. In DNA form, the CDR3 reads TGTGCCACCAGTGTGGCGACAGGGGCCCAAGAGACCCAGTACTTC. The chain has TRBV24-1 and TRBJ2-5, with TRBD1 matching 8 bases. Germline CDR1 KGHDR, CDR2 SFDVKD. This CDR3 comprises 15 residues. The V and J ends lost 5 bases and 1 base, in that order; junction bases with no gene match: 5.

The V gene is TRBV5-1, the J gene TRBJ2-5; weak D call: TRBD2 (6 bases). The CDR3 length is 17 residues. Per germline, CDR1 SGHRS and CDR2 YFSETQ. Trimming removed 4 bases at V and 1 base at J, with 20 bases between. The CDR3 nucleotides are TGCGCCAGCAGCCTTGGTAAAACGGGAGTCGGCCAAGAGACCCAGTACTTC. Residues: CASSLGKTGVGQETQYF.

V is TRBV2 and J is TRBJ1-5; TRBD1 matches at 8 bases. CDR3 length: 16 amino acids. The J segment lost 3 bases and the V segment lost 8 bases, leaving 12 bases of the junction unmatched. CDR1 is SNHLY and CDR2 is FYNNEI in the germline V gene. The CDR3 loop reads CASSSTATGVNQPQHF. The CDR3 DNA follows: TGTGCCAGCTCGAGCACCGCGACAGGGGTCAATCAGCCCCAGCATTTT.

The chain uses TRBV6-5 and TRBJ1-1; D not resolved. The ends were cut back, 7 bases at V and 0 bases at J, with 9 bases in the middle. Per germline, CDR1 MNHEY and CDR2 SVGAGI. There are 13 residues in the CDR3. CDR3 amino acids: CASIRRMNTEAFF. The CDR3 nucleotides are TGTGCCAGCATCCGGAGGATGAACACTGAAGCTTTCTTT.